The source of this T cell receptor (beta chain) is a study of T-cell memory formation after mild COVID-19. The overall study: Clusters were largely donor specific.

TCRdb ran MiXCR on the 5' RACE reads and lists one entry per CDR3 protein. The sample lists about 560,000 distinct CDR3 sequences, under 20% occurring once. V lost 6 bases and J 6 bases, leaving 21 bases between the germline ends. Looked up from germline, CDR1 is DFQATT and CDR2 is SNEGSKA (reference sequence). CDR3 length equals 14 residues. Overall study findings and caveats: Some SARS-CoV-2-responding clones were already detected in memory before infection.

Remarks on this clonotype: What it recognizes is unknown.

The clonotype was recovered from an adult woman who had mild COVID-19 (a few samples of this study predate the infection). Cell type and time point are not known. This sequence joins TRBV20-1 and TRBJ2-7; D is uncertain. The sequenced sample consisted of PBMCs or a T cell subset sorted from them (not recorded which). CDR3: CSATPAENPPEQYF. Here the CDR3 DNA reads TGCAGTGCAACGCCGGCGGAGAATCCTCCCGAGCAGTACTTC.